The T cell receptor beta chain described here comes from a study of T cell changes during pregnancy in multiple sclerosis. The assay was immunoSEQ multiplex PCR, and TCRdb's table has in-frame clones only and misses some. The repertoire holds about 46,000 clones, more than 85% seen once, with roughly 0.4% in the top ten. This clone is a singleton in its sample. J was trimmed by 5 bases and V by 4 bases; bases with no gene match: 4. CDR3 length equals 14 residues. Germline values: CDR1 MDHEN, CDR2 SYDVKM. The chain combines TRBV28 with TRBJ1-5; 8 bases are a match to TRBD1. The sequence came from a female donor with multiple sclerosis, enrolled in a pregnancy study. Source: CD4+ T cells from peripheral blood mononuclear cells, taken after pregnancy. The CDR3 loop reads CASSSGGPDQPQHF. The CDR3 nucleotides are TGTGCCAGCAGTTCAGGGGGCCCCGATCAGCCCCAGCATTTT.